What follows describes a single T cell receptor (beta chain). In the source study's methods: Quantification of nucleated cells was approximated via reference gene primer amplification. Repertoires were generated with immunoSEQ multiplex PCR, while TCRdb's copy carries only in-frame clones and drops some. The V and J calls and the clone size are those of that table, but D and trimming were determined from the DNA. The sample includes 250,000 to 350,000 clones, more than 90% of them seen just once. Trimming took off 4 bases at V and 8 bases at J, with 14 bases between the two ends. CDR1 and CDR2 (germline): LGHNA, YNFKEQ. The CDR3 is made up of 14 amino acids. All enrollees were about 18 to 100 years old and from roughly 22 US areas. The data stem from a study of blood T cell repertoires in COVID-19. Study-wide background: Both acute and convalescent COVID-19 samples were obtained from the United States, Italy and Spain. Nucleic acid was either cDNA or gDNA, and it came from T cells, B-cell-depleted T cells, or PBMCs.

The gene calls are TRBV4-2 and TRBJ1-4; D is possibly TRBD1 (5 bases). Sequencing was carried out using PBMCs or T cells enriched from blood (not recorded which). This clonotype originated in a woman aged 30 to 39 who had recovered from COVID-19. The CDR3 spells CASSPTGLNEKLFF. CDR3 sequence (DNA): TGTGCCAGCAGCCCAACGGGACTTAACGAAAAACTGTTTTTT.